Listed below are T cell receptor beta chains from one sample, sequenced in a study of tumor-infiltrating lymphocytes in localized non-small cell lung cancer. The table came from immunoSEQ multiplex PCR; TCRdb's copy has only in-frame clones and leaves some out. The sample consists of tens of thousands of clones, 80% to 90% of them appearing once. The sample comprised lung tumor tissue. These receptor sequences come from a human donor with non-small cell lung cancer. Both conserved end residues are part of each CDR3. The D gene is left open where the match is weak. Rows may omit the clone size; those that give it use once, few, many or a size class.

TRBJ2-6,-,14,TRBV10-2,-,CASSRFSGANVLTF,TGCGCCAGCAGTCGGTTCTCTGGGGCCAACGTCCTGACTTTC
TRBJ2-4,-,12,TRBV23-1,-,CASSLTGNIQYF,TGCGCCAGCAGTCTGACCGGGAACATTCAGTACTTC
TRBJ1-2,few,13,TRBV7-2,-,CASSRGTAYGYTF,TGTGCCAGCAGCCGGGGGACCGCCTATGGCTACACCTTC
TRBJ2-5,-,15,TRBV5-4,TRBD2,CASSLGGGAPTTQYF,TGTGCCAGCAGCTTAGGCGGGGGGGCTCCGACTACCCAGTACTTC
TRBJ2-3,-,16,TRBV29-1,TRBD2,CSVVSSGGAGADTQYF,TGCAGCGTTGTATCTAGCGGGGGGGCCGGGGCAGATACGCAGTATTTT
TRBJ2-3,-,14,TRBV11-3,-,CASSLGGAGYTQYF,TGTGCCAGCAGCTTGGGGGGAGCAGGGTACACGCAGTATTTT
TRBJ2-1,-,13,TRBV9,-,CASSVVSLGEQFF,TGTGCCAGCAGCGTAGTCAGTCTGGGTGAGCAGTTCTTC
TRBJ2-7,-,14,TRBV7-2,-,CASSSRVGGYEQYF,TGTGCCAGCAGCTCCAGGGTCGGCGGCTACGAGCAGTACTTC
TRBJ2-4,-,14,TRBV10-3,-,CAISDAGAKNIQYF,TGTGCCATCAGTGATGCGGGAGCCAAAAACATTCAGTACTTC
TRBJ1-4,-,15,TRBV14,TRBD1,CASSQTGGHREKLFF,TGTGCCAGCAGCCAGACAGGGGGCCATAGGGAAAAACTGTTTTTT